A single sample is the source of the 25 T cell receptor beta chains below, sequenced in a study of human T cells and chemical hapten exposure. TCRdb re-analysed the RACE reads in MiXCR, keeping a single row per CDR3 protein. The sample has 350,000 or so distinct CDR3 sequences, around 6.9% seen once; the top ten hold approximately 8.9%. The time point is: patch test 1, 2 weeks after DPC sensitization. The treatment denotes: therapeutic diphenylcyclopropenone sensitization with weekly scalp DPC. The sample in question was whole blood, obtained in connection with sensitization to the hapten diphenylcyclopropenone (DPC). The receptors were sampled from a woman between 18 and 29 years old with alopecia areata. Some clones in this sample may be carry-over from other donors' samples.

This chain connects TRBV28 to TRBJ2-7; tentative D call: TRBD2 (6 bases). Germline-derived CDR1 and CDR2 are MDHEN and SYDVKM. The CDR3 extends over 15 amino acids. Trimming shortened V by 4 bases and J by 3 bases, and 16 bases separated the two germline ends. The DNA for the CDR3 is TGTGCCAGCAGTTCGGTGGGGGGTCTCCTCTACGAGCAGTACTTC. Residues: CASSSVGGLLYEQYF.

This clonotype has at least ten counts. This chain links TRBV12-3 or TRBV12-4 with TRBJ2-3; D ambiguous. Trimming took off 6 bases at V and 0 bases at J, with 10 bases between the two ends. This CDR3 has 14 residues. CDR3 coding DNA: TGTGCCAGCAGCATCCAGACTAGCACAGATACGCAGTATTTT. Translated: CASSIQTSTDTQYF.

This chain uses TRBV10-2 with TRBJ1-1; maybe TRBD1 (5 bases). Germline V gene sequence: CDR1 WSHSY, CDR2 SAAADI. The CDR3 loop spans 15 amino acids. Trimming took 3 bases from V and 2 from J, leaving 13 bases between them. CDR3 bases: TGCGCCAGCAGTGAATACCGGGACTTAAACACTGAAGCTTTCTTT. Translation: CASSEYRDLNTEAFF.

This clonotype occurred a few times. This could be a read error, since a much larger clone is one nucleotide away. The chain has TRBV3-1 and TRBJ2-3, with 11 nucleotides matching TRBD2. In germline, CDR1 is LGHDT, CDR2 YNNKEL (reference sequence). The CDR3 totals 15 residues. J gave up 5 bases and V 4 bases, and 5 bases lay outside the gene matches. CDR3 in amino acids: CASSPGLAVIDTQYF. CDR3 DNA: TGTGCCAGCAGCCCGGGACTAGCGGTTATAGATACGCAGTATTTT.

This clonotype was detected many times. This chain uses TRBV7-3 with TRBJ2-2; D might be TRBD1 (5 bases). Deletions cut 5 bases from V and 3 bases from J, with 13 bases between. This CDR3 is built from 15 residues. Germline-derived CDR1 and CDR2 are SGHTA and FQGTGA. In DNA, the CDR3 is TGTGCCAGCAGCCCCGGTGGGGCAGACACCGGGGAGCTGTTTTTT. This gives the protein CASSPGGADTGELFF.

A remark on this clonotype: This may arise from a read error, as a much more abundant clone is one base away. This chain links TRBV7-9 with TRBJ2-3; 13 positions match TRBD2. There are 16 residues in the CDR3. V trimming: 1 base; J trimming: 5 bases; junction bases outside the gene matches: 3. Germline V gene sequence: CDR1 SEHNR, CDR2 FQNEAQ (reference sequence). This chain's CDR3 is CASSLEGLAGRDTQYF. Written as DNA, the CDR3 is TGTGCCAGCAGCTTAGAGGGACTAGCGGGGAGAGATACGCAGTATTTT.

At least ten counts were recorded for this clonotype. J is TRBJ2-2 and V is TRBV27, with 8 positions matching TRBD1. CDR3 size: 13 residues. Germline CDR1 reads MNHEY; CDR2 reads SMNVEV (reference sequence). After removal of 6 bases from V and 6 bases from J, the junction contained 3 bases not matched to a gene. CDR3: CASRMTGAGELFF. DNA of the CDR3: TGTGCCAGCAGAATGACAGGGGCCGGGGAGCTGTTTTTT.

The rearrangement links TRBV20-1 to TRBJ1-5; 7 bases match TRBD1. Germline V gene lookup returns CDR1 DFQATT and CDR2 SNEGSKA (reference sequence). The J segment lost 2 bases and the V segment lost 1 base, leaving 11 bases of the junction unmatched. The CDR3 runs 17 residues. The CDR3 loop is CSARGRQGIRGNQPQHF. The CDR3 region has the DNA TGCAGTGCTAGAGGGCGACAGGGTATTAGGGGCAATCAGCCCCAGCATTTT.

J is TRBJ2-4 and V is TRBV24-1; possibly TRBD1 for D (6 bases). Trimming cost V 3 bases and J 10 bases, with 15 bases left between them. The CDR3 extends over 14 amino acids. The germline V gene has CDR1 KGHDR and CDR2 SFDVKD. CDR3: CATSDHRQVDIQYF. In DNA form, the CDR3 reads TGTGCCACCAGTGATCACCGACAGGTCGATATTCAGTACTTC.

The chain carries TRBV6-6 and TRBJ1-5; 11 bases are shared with TRBD1. Trimming removed 4 bases from V and 6 bases from J; junction bases left unmatched: 5. CDR1 and CDR2 from the germline V gene are MNHNY and SVGAGI (reference sequence). The CDR3 runs to 15 residues. As DNA, the CDR3 is TGTGCCAGCAGTTCGGACAGGGGGCTGGTTCAGCCCCAGCATTTT. It is translated as CASSSDRGLVQPQHF.

This clonotype was found a few times. V usage is TRBV20-1 and J usage is TRBJ1-5, with TRBD1 as a possible D gene (6 bases). CDR3 size: 13 residues. Trimming stripped 3 bases from V and 5 bases from J, with 11 bases between. CDR1 is DFQATT, CDR2 SNEGSKA, per germline (reference sequence). The CDR3 region is CSARDSHYQPQHF. The CDR3 DNA sequence: TGCAGTGCTAGGGACAGTCACTATCAGCCCCAGCATTTT.

This clonotype was counted many times. This may be a read error, as it is one base from a much larger clone. The chain links TRBV4-1 to TRBJ1-1; D gene uncertain. CDR1 and CDR2 (germline): MGHRA, YSYEKL. The ends were cut back, 0 bases at V and 1 base at J, with 6 bases in the middle. The length of the CDR3 is 14 residues. CDR3 amino acids: CASSQDPGNTEAFF. DNA of the CDR3: TGCGCCAGCAGCCAAGATCCGGGGAACACTGAAGCTTTCTTT.

The rearrangement uses TRBV28 and TRBJ1-5; D unresolved. V was clipped by 3 bases and J by 1 base, with 13 bases between them. The CDR3 is made up of 16 amino acids. The germline gives CDR1 MDHEN, CDR2 SYDVKM. Here the CDR3 reads CASSLGEGASNQPQHF. DNA for the CDR3: TGTGCCAGCAGTTTGGGTGAGGGTGCGAGCAATCAGCCCCAGCATTTT.

This clonotype came up many times. The J gene is TRBJ2-7, the V gene TRBV4-1; 7 nucleotides align to TRBD2. V gave up 2 bases and J gave up 4 bases; unmatched junction bases: 8. Germline-derived CDR1 and CDR2 are MGHRA and YSYEKL. The CDR3 is made up of 15 amino acids. The CDR3 bases are TGCGCCAGCAGCCAATTATTTGGGAGGGTGTACGAGCAGTACTTC. It specifies CASSQLFGRVYEQYF.

This clonotype appeared many times. The chain has TRBV20-1 and TRBJ2-7, with D perhaps matching TRBD2 (5 bases). Germline values: CDR1 DFQATT, CDR2 SNEGSKA (reference sequence). The CDR3 runs 13 residues. Trimming took off 1 base at V and 3 bases at J, with 10 bases between the two ends. The CDR3 coding sequence is TGCAGTGCTAGAGGAGCGAGGGACTACGAGCAGTACTTC. Translating gives CSARGARDYEQYF.

Concerning this clonotype itself: A much larger clone lies a single base off, so this may be a read error. The chain joins TRBV28 to TRBJ2-6, with TRBD2 as a possible D gene (5 bases). The CDR3 sequence is 17 residues long. V lost 11 bases, J lost 2 bases, and 22 bases lay in between. Germline V lookup: CDR1 MDHEN, CDR2 SYDVKM. The CDR3 sequence: CACIPSLTTPGANVLTF. CDR3 DNA: TGTGCCTGCATTCCCTCTCTGACTACGCCTGGGGCCAACGTCCTGACTTTC.

This clonotype was counted many times. The CDR3 loop reads CASSLWTGDVSSGANVLTF. The CDR3 DNA sequence: TGTGCCAGCAGTCTCTGGACAGGGGATGTTTCGAGCGGGGCCAACGTCCTGACTTTC. The chain uses TRBV12-3 or TRBV12-4 and TRBJ2-6, with TRBD1 matching over 9 bases. The CDR3 runs 19 residues. V lost 5 bases to trimming and J lost 4 bases; unmatched junction nucleotides: 15.

This clonotype showed up just a few times. The chain recombines TRBV7-2 with TRBJ1-3; 7 bases are a match to TRBD1. The V gene's germline CDR1 is SGHTA and CDR2 FQGNSA. Trimming at V came to 5 bases and at J to 4 bases, leaving 11 bases not matched to a gene. There are 16 residues in the CDR3. The CDR3 sequence is CASSARPGGYGNTIYF. CDR3 DNA sequence: TGTGCCAGCAGCGCCAGGCCAGGGGGGTACGGAAACACCATATATTTT.

This clonotype was picked up a small number of times. The rearrangement uses TRBV4-3 and TRBJ2-1, with D hard to call. There are 15 residues in the CDR3. Trimming pared 3 bases from V and 5 bases from J, leaving 14 bases between. Germline V gene sequence: CDR1 LGHNA, CDR2 YSLEER. CDR3 amino acids: CASSHDPIFDNEQFF. CDR3 in DNA: TGCGCCAGCAGCCATGACCCTATCTTTGACAATGAGCAGTTCTTC.

This clonotype occurred many times. The chain links TRBV6-5 to TRBJ1-1, with 8 positions matching TRBD1. The J segment lost 3 bases and the V segment lost 6 bases, leaving 3 bases of the junction unmatched. This CDR3 contains 13 residues. CDR1 is MNHEY, CDR2 SVGAGI, per germline. CDR3: CASRMTGDTEAFF. Here the CDR3 DNA reads TGTGCCAGCAGGATGACAGGGGACACTGAAGCTTTCTTT.

This clonotype was seen ten or more times. The CDR3 reads CASTDGGTGANVLTF. DNA for the CDR3: TGTGCCAGCACCGATGGGGGAACTGGGGCCAACGTCCTGACTTTC. The chain is built from TRBV12-3 or TRBV12-4 and TRBJ2-6, with D perhaps matching TRBD1 or TRBD2 (5 bases each). The CDR3 is made up of 15 amino acids. Trimming cost V 7 bases and J 2 bases, with 12 bases left between them.

This clonotype has more than one count but fewer than ten. V gene TRBV19 combines with J gene TRBJ2-3, with 8 bases aligning to TRBD1. The CDR3 loop spans 16 amino acids. Germline CDR1 LNHDA, CDR2 SQIVND (reference sequence). V gave up 5 bases and J gave up 4 bases; unmatched junction bases: 11. CDR3 sequence: CASSRSQGAVADTQYF. CDR3 DNA: TGTGCCAGTAGTCGATCGCAGGGGGCTGTCGCAGATACGCAGTATTTT.

There are a few counts of this clonotype. The chain couples TRBV9 to TRBJ2-3; D might be TRBD1 (6 bases). The CDR3 is 15 residues long. Between the trimmed V and J ends, which lost 3 bases and 4 bases, there was a span of 15 bases. Per germline, CDR1 SGDLS and CDR2 YYNGEE. CDR3 DNA: TGTGCCAGCAGCGGGGGGCGAGGACAATCAGATACGCAGTATTTT. Its translation is CASSGGRGQSDTQYF. Based on the CDR3 plus reference TRBV9 and TRBJ2-3, the full variable domain is DSGVTQTPKHLITATGQRVTLRCSPRSGDLSVYWYQQSLDQGLQFLIQYYNGEERAKGNILERFSAQQFPDLHSELNLSSLELGDSALYFCASSGGRGQSDTQYFGPGTRLTVL.

V usage is TRBV6-5 and J usage is TRBJ1-5, with D uncertain. V was trimmed by 0 bases and J by 9 bases, leaving 6 bases between them. The germline V gene encodes CDR1 MNHEY and CDR2 SVGAGI. The CDR3 has 12 residues. CDR3 protein: CASSYSTGPQHF. CDR3 bases: TGTGCCAGCAGTTACTCGACCGGGCCCCAGCATTTT.

The V and J genes are TRBV4-2 and TRBJ1-1; D not certain. V was trimmed by 2 bases and J by 2 bases, leaving 15 bases between them. Germline CDR1 and CDR2: LGHNA and YNFKEQ. CDR3 size: 16 residues. This CDR3 reads CASSQRLLQRNTEAFF. CDR3 DNA: TGTGCCAGCAGCCAAAGGTTATTACAAAGAAACACTGAAGCTTTCTTT.